This T cell receptor beta chain was retrieved from a study of tumor-infiltrating lymphocytes in primary liver carcinoma (dated by TCRdb to the late 2010s). Notes on the research overall: Between late 2015 and 2016, several patients in China with histopathologically diagnosed primary liver carcinoma had surgical resection. A total of some 35 specimens from 5 patients went through TCRbeta repertoire sequencing, namely 25 tumor regions, 5 adjacent noncancerous liver tissues and 5 peripheral blood samples. Technical replicate repertoires showed high reproducibility, with mean shared-clone rates roughly 0.89 and correlation coefficients above 0.95. The five patients had tumors staged T1-T3 N0M0, with maximum diameters ranging from roughly 4.2 to 11 cm. Each sample produced about 3.5 to 7.13 million productive TCRbeta reads, and read depth showed no significant difference between tissue types. For each liver tumor, the study sampled five regions along with adjacent normal tissue and blood, and applied TCRbeta repertoire sequencing, expression microarrays and whole-exome sequencing. Hepatocellular carcinoma (four) or combined HCC and intrahepatic cholangiocarcinoma (one) was present in the five patients, who were three men and two women aged 30 to 69 years.

Clipping removes 1 base from V and 7 bases from J, with 8 as the unmatched junction base count. The CDR3 covers 16 residues, taking in both the cysteine and the phenylalanine. Only the CDR3 DNA is retained, 48 bases long and in frame from the first base. Using a constant-region primer and ProtoScript II reverse transcriptase, TCRbeta-specific cDNA was reverse-transcribed from about 540 ng total RNA. Construction of the TCRbeta libraries relied on three nested rounds of multiplex PCR, following a slightly modified ARM-PCR procedure. The first two PCR rounds used multiplex TRBV1-TRBV30 forward primers with a Cbeta reverse primer, each for roughly 10 cycles. Sample barcodes and Illumina adapters were attached in a final 25-cycle PCR using Deep VentR polymerase. Before sequencing, amplicons of 200-500 bp were gel-purified using a QIAquick gel extraction kit. An Illumina HiSeq 2500 was used to sequence the TCRbeta amplicons with 250-bp paired-end reads. Per the source publication's procedure: Trimmomatic v0.33 was used to quality-trim the reads, and FLASH v1.2.11 was used to merge paired reads so that full CDR3 sequences could be recovered. V, D and J germline segments were assigned to the rearranged TCRbeta sequences using MiGEC v1.2.1b. Clonotype statistics and Shannon-Wiener diversity indices were computed with VDJtools v1.0.0. Except for diversity analysis, only the 250 most abundant clonotypes of each sample were used in subsequent analyses to reduce sampling bias. TCRdb cleaned the public reads at Q25 with fastp, built clones with MiXCR and kept in-frame beta chains. Duplicate CDR3 protein sequences are folded into a single record with the most common DNA and genes. Clone size and V and J calls follow TCRdb, not the original study. The sample profile shows 300,000 to 350,000 distinct CDR3 sequences; about 50% of them were found once. 15% to 20% of the sample is taken by the ten largest.

RNA from unsorted whole blood was extracted with TRIzol reagent, and germline DNA was obtained with the DNeasy Blood & Tissue kit. At the time of sampling, the patients had chronic HBV infection and had not received any treatment. Around 3.6 milliliters of peripheral blood were collected into K2EDTA tubes before surgery. Here is what the overall study found, with its caveats: Since the samples were bulk and unsorted, there was no way to compare CD4+ and CD8+ T cell repertoires. With just four or five patients in the study, the authors point out that the findings should be validated in a larger study. Consistent with antigen-driven expansion, pairs of tumor regions showed higher repertoire overlap (mean roughly 36%) than either tumor-adjacent pairs (around 17%) or tumor-blood pairs (about 15%). A significantly larger repertoire fraction was made up by the top 250 clones in tumors than in blood (p = 0.039). Only the TCR beta chain was sequenced, so true repertoire diversity is likely underestimated because unpaired alpha chains were not captured.

This clonotype was observed a few times. Its cognate antigen has yet to be identified. Base quality data are lacking; no much larger clone is found one base away. Sequenced material: peripheral blood. The clonotype originates from a woman between 25 and 40 years old with primary liver carcinoma and hepatitis B virus infection. The rearranged segments are TRBV12-3 or TRBV12-4 and TRBJ2-1; 9 central bases correspond to TRBD2. DNA sequence: TGTGCCAGCAGTTTAGGACCGGGACTAGCCGTAAATGAGCAGTTCTTC. Its product reads: CASSLGPGLAVNEQFF.